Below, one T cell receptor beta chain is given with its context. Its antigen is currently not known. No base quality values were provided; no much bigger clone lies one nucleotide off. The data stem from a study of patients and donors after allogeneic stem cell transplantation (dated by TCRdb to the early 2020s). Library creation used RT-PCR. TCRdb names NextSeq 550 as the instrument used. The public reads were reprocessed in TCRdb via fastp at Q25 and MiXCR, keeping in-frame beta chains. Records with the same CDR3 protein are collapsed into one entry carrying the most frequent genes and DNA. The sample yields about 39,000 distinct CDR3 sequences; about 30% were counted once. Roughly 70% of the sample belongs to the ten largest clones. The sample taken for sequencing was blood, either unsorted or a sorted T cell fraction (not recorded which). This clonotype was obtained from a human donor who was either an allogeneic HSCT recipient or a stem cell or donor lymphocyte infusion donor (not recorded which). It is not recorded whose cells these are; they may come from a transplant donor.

The CDR3: CSASRLWDLSNEQFF. The DNA reads TGCAGTGCTAGCAGGTTGTGGGATTTAAGCAATGAGCAGTTCTTC. The chain joins TRBV20-1 to TRBJ2-1, with no confidently assigned D gene. CDR1 DFQATT and CDR2 SNEGSKA were looked up in the germline V gene (reference sequence). The trim is 3 bases for V and 6 bases for J, with a gap of 18 bases between the germline ends. CDR3 length: 15 amino acids, cysteine to phenylalanine. Just the 45-base CDR3 DNA is kept, in frame starting at base 1.